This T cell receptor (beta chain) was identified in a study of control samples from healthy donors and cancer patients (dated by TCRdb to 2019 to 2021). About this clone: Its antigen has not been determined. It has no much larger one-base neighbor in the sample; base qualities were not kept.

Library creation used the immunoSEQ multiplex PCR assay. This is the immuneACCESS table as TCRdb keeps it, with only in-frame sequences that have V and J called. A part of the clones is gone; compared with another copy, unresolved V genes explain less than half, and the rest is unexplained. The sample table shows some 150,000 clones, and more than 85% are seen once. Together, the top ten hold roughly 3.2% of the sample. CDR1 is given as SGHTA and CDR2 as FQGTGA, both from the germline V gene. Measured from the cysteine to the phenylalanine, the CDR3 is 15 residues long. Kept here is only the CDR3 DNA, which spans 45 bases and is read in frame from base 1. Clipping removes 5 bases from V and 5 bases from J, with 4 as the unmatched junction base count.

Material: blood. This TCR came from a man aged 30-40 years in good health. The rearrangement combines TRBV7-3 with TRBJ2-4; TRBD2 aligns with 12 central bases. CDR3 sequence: CASSLGLAGQNIQYF. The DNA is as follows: TGTGCCAGCAGCCTTGGACTAGCGGGGCAAAACATTCAGTACTTC.